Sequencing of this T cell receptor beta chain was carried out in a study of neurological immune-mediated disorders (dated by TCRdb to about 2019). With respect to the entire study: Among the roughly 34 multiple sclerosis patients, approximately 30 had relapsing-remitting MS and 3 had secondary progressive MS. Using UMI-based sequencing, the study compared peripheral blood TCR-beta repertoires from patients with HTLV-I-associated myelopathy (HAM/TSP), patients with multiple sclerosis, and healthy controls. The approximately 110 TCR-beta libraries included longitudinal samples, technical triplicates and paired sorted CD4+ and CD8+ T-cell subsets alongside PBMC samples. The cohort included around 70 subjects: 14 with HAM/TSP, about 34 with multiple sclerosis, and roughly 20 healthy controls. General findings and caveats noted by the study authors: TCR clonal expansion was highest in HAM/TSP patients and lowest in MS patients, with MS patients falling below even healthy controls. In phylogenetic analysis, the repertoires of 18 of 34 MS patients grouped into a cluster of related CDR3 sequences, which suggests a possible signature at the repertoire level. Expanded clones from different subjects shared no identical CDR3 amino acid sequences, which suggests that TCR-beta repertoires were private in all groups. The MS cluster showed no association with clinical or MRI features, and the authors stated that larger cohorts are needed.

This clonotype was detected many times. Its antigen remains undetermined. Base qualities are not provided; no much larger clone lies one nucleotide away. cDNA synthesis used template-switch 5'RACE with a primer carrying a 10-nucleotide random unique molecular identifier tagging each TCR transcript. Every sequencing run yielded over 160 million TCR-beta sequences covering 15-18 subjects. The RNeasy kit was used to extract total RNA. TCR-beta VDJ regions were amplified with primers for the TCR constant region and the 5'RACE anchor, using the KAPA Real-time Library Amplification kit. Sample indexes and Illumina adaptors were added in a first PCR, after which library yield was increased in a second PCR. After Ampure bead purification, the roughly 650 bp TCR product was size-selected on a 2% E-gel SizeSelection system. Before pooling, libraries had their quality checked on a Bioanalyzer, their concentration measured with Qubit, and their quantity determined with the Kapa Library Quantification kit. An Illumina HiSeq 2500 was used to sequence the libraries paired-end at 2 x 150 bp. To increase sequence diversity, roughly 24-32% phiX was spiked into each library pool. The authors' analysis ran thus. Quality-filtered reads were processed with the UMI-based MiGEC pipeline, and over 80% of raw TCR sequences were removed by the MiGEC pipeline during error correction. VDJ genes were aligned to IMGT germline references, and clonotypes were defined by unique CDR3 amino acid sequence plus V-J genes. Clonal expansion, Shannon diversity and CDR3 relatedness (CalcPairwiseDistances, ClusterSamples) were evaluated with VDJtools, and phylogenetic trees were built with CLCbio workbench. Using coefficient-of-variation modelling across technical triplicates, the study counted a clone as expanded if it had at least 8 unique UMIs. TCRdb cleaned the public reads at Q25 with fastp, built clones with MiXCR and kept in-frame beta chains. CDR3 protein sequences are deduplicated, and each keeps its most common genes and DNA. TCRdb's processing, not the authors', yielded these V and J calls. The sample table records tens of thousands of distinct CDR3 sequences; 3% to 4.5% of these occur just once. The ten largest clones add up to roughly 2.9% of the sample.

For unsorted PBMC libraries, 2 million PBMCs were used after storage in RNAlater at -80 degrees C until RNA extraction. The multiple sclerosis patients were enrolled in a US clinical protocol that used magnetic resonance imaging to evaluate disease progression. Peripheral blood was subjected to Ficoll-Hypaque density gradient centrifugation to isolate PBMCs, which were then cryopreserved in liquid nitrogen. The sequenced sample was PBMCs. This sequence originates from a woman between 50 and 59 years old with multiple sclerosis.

CDR3 reads: CASSPLDPNTQYF. The sequence in DNA is TGCGCCAGCAGCCCCCTGGACCCGAATACGCAGTATTTT. The rearrangement joined TRBV4-1 to TRBJ2-3, with the D gene uncertain. There are 13 amino acids in the CDR3, from cysteine to phenylalanine inclusive. Only CDR3 DNA is held: 39 bases, read in frame from base 1. CDR1 and CDR2, looked up from the germline V gene, are MGHRA and YSYEKL. V and J are truncated by 4 bases and 7 bases respectively, leaving an intervening sequence of 12 bases.